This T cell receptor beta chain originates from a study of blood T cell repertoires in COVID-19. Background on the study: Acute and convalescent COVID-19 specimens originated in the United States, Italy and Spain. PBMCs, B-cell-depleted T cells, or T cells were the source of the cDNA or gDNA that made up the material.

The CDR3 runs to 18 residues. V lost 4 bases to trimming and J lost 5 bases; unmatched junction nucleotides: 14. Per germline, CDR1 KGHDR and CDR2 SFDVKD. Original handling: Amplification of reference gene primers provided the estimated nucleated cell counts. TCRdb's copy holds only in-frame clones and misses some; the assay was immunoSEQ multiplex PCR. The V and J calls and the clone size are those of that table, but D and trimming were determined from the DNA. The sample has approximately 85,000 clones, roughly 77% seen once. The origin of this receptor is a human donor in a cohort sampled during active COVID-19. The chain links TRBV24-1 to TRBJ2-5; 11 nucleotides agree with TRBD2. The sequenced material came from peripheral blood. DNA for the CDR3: TGTGCCACCAGTGACCCCAGGGGGCTAGCGGGGGGCCGGGAGACCCAGTACTTC. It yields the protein CATSDPRGLAGGRETQYF.